The 15 T cell receptor beta chains reported below all come from one sample, sequenced in a study of human CD8 memory T cell subsets. Generation of TCR beta libraries used UMI-labeled 5' RACE. TCRdb reprocessed the 5' RACE reads, with one entry per CDR3 protein and no DNA. The table for this sample gives 6,500 to 7,000 distinct CDR3 sequences. Sequenced sample: CD8+ T cells from PBMCs. The receptors were sampled from a human donor in good health.

CDR3 protein: CASSLGGSNEQFF. The chain links TRBV7-9 to TRBJ2-1; TCRdb picks TRBD2, but there is no DNA to check that call. Germline CDR1 reads SEHNR; CDR2 reads FQNEAQ (reference sequence). This CDR3 has 13 amino acids.

This clonotype ranks as medium-sized in terms of frequency. The chain uses TRBV19 and TRBJ1-5. Germline assignment: CDR1 LNHDA and CDR2 SQIVND (reference sequence). The CDR3 runs 13 residues. CDR3 amino acids: CASSQDSNQPQHF.

The chain combines TRBV29-1 with TRBJ2-1; as DNA is missing, the TRBD2 call by TCRdb cannot be tested. The CDR3 loop spans 17 amino acids. Germline V CDR1 and CDR2: SQVTM, ANQGSEA. The CDR3 sequence is CSVEGLAGVTSYNEQFF.

V gene TRBV10-2 combines with J gene TRBJ2-1; the D call from TCRdb, TRBD1, cannot be confirmed without DNA. Germline assignment: CDR1 WSHSY and CDR2 SAAADI. CDR3 length equals 15 residues. The CDR3 sequence is CASSEQTGGYNEQFF.

The chain joins TRBV5-1 to TRBJ1-1; TCRdb's D gene call, TRBD1, goes unchecked for lack of DNA. This CDR3 region has 12 residues. CDR1 is SGHRS and CDR2 is YFSETQ in the germline V gene. Here the CDR3 reads CASSLEGERAFF.

V and J are TRBV9 and TRBJ2-2; TCRdb designates TRBD1, a call that cannot be tested without DNA. CDR1 is SGDLS and CDR2 is YYNGEE in the germline V gene. CDR3 length equals 14 residues. The CDR3: CASSTTGTTGELFF.

This clonotype is medium-sized by frequency. This chain links TRBV29-1 with TRBJ2-3; TCRdb's D call of TRBD2 is untestable without DNA. Germline V gene lookup returns CDR1 SQVTM and CDR2 ANQGSEA. The CDR3 totals 16 residues. CDR3 region: CSVVSGSGFGPDTQYF.

By frequency, this clonotype registers medium-sized. V and J are TRBV30 and TRBJ2-2; with no DNA, the TCRdb D assignment of TRBD2 cannot be verified. This CDR3 has 15 residues. Germline lookup yields CDR1 GTSNPN and CDR2 SVGIG (reference sequence). CDR3 sequence: CAWSGAVLNTGELFF.

J is TRBJ2-3 and V is TRBV28; the TRBD2 assignment by TCRdb is unverifiable without DNA. The germline gives CDR1 MDHEN, CDR2 SYDVKM. CDR3 length equals 12 residues. The CDR3 sequence: CASSPAVNTQYF.

The J gene is TRBJ1-4, the V gene TRBV29-1. This CDR3 is built from 13 residues. From germline, CDR1 is SQVTM and CDR2 ANQGSEA. This chain's CDR3 is CSVKGAANEKLFF.

The rearrangement joins TRBV5-1 to TRBJ2-1; without DNA, the TCRdb call of TRBD2 cannot be checked. The CDR3 runs 15 residues. CDR1 is SGHRS and CDR2 is YFSETQ in the germline V gene. CDR3 protein: CASSYRDLGNNEQFF.

The chain employs TRBV11-2 and TRBJ2-7; the TCRdb call, TRBD2, lacks DNA for checking. Germline loops: CDR1 SGHAT, CDR2 FQNNGV. The CDR3 totals 18 residues. CDR3 protein: CASSLETPHTSGRYEQYF.

The J gene is TRBJ2-2, the V gene TRBV5-6. The germline V gene has CDR1 SGHDT and CDR2 YYEEEE. The CDR3 consists of 14 residues. The CDR3 region is CASSFYVNTGELFF.

This CDR3 is CSARGPGTGYTGELFF. This chain uses TRBV20-1 with TRBJ2-2; absent DNA, TCRdb's TRBD1 call cannot be checked. CDR1 and CDR2 from the germline V gene are DFQATT and SNEGSKA (reference sequence). CDR3 length: 16 amino acids.

The CDR3 reads CASSFSRDEDTQYF. V usage is TRBV7-9 and J usage is TRBJ2-3. The CDR3 is made up of 14 amino acids. Germline-derived CDR1 and CDR2 are SEHNR and FQNEAQ (reference sequence).